This T cell receptor (beta chain) appears in the sequencing data of a study of blood T cell repertoires in COVID-19. Turning to the study itself: The United States, Italy and Spain were the sources of the acute and convalescent COVID-19 samples. PBMCs, B-cell-depleted T cells, or T cells provided the cDNA or gDNA that made up the material.

Per the authors' pipeline: Nucleated cell number was recorded as an estimate derived from reference gene primer amplification. Clones were read by immunoSEQ multiplex PCR, and TCRdb kept only the in-frame ones, dropping some. V, J and clone size are those of that table, while D and trimming were read from the DNA. The sample holds 200,000 to 250,000 clones; approximately 87% are singletons and the top ten take 5.5% to 8%. This CDR3 is 14 amino acids long. V was clipped by 10 bases and J by 4 bases; unmatched bases: 9. CDR1 KGHDR and CDR2 SFDVKD come from the germline V gene. This receptor was obtained from a man in his sixties with acute or convalescent COVID-19. This chain joins TRBV24-1 and TRBJ2-5; 9 nucleotides align to TRBD1. Sequenced: peripheral blood. CDR3 sequence reads: CATWTGAVGETQYF. CDR3 bases: TGTGCCACTTGGACAGGGGCGGTCGGAGAGACCCAGTACTTC.